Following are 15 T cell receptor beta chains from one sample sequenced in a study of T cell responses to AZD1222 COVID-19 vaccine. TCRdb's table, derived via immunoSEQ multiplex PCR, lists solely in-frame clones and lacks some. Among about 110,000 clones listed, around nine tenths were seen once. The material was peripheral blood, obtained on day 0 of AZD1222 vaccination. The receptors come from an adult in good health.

This CDR3 is CASSLNSGGLETQYF. The CDR3 coding sequence is TGTGCCAGCAGCTTAAATTCAGGGGGACTTGAGACCCAGTACTTC. The chain joins TRBV7-3 to TRBJ2-5, with TRBD1 as a possible D gene (7 bases). Per the germline V gene, CDR1 is SGHTA and CDR2 is FQGTGA. V lost 1 base, J lost 5 bases, and 14 bases lay in between. This CDR3 contains 15 residues. Full variable domain (rest looked up from reference TRBV7-3 and TRBJ2-5): GAGVSQTPSNKVTEKGKYVELRCDPISGHTALYWYRQSLGQGPEFLIYFQGTGAADDSGLPNDRFFAVRPEGSVSTLKIQRTERGDSAVYLCASSLNSGGLETQYFGPGTRLLVL.

The CDR3 DNA sequence: TGTGCCAGTAGTATAGCCCCCTACAGGGGGCAGGTTCAGCCCCAGCATTTT. Encoded protein: CASSIAPYRGQVQPQHF. The J gene is TRBJ1-5, the V gene TRBV19; 9 nucleotides line up with TRBD1. V shed 1 base and J 6 bases; nucleotides not matched to a gene: 10. Germline loops: CDR1 LNHDA, CDR2 SQIVND (reference sequence). This CDR3 is 17 amino acids long. Looking up the rest from reference TRBV19 and TRBJ1-5 gives the full variable domain: DGGITQSPKYLFRKEGQNVTLSCEQNLNHDAMYWYRQDPGQGLRLIYYSQIVNDFQKGDIAEGYSVSREKKESFPLTVTSAQKNPTAFYLCASSIAPYRGQVQPQHFGDGTRLSIL.

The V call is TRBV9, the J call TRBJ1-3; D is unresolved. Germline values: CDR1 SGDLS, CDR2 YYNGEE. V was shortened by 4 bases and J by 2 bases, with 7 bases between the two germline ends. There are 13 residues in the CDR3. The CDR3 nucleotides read TGTGCCAGCAGCTCAGGTCCTGGAAACACCATATATTTT. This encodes CASSSGPGNTIYF.

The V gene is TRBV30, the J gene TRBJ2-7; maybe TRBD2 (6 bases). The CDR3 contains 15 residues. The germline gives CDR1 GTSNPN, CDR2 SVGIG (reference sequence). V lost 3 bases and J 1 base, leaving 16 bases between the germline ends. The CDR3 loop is CAWSLGSGGSYEQYF. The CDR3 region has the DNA TGTGCCTGGAGCCTAGGGAGTGGGGGGTCCTACGAGCAGTACTTC.

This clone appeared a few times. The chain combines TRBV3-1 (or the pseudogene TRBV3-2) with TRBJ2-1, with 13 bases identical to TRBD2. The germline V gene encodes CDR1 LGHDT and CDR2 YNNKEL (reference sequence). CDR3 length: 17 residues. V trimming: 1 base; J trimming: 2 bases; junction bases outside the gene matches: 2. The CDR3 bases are TGTGCCAGCAGCCAAGGGACTAGCGGGGGCCCCTACAATGAGCAGTTCTTC. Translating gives CASSQGTSGGPYNEQFF.

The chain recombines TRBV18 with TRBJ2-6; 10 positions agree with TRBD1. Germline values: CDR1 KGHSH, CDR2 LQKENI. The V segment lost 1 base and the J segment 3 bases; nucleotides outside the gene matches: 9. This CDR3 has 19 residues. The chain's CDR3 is CASSPLKGTGVGGANVLTF. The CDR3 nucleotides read TGTGCCAGCTCACCACTAAAAGGGACAGGGGTTGGTGGGGCCAACGTCCTGACTTTC.

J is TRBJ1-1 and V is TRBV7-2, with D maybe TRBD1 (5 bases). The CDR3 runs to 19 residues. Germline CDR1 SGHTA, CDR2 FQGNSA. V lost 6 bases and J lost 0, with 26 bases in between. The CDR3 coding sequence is TGTGCCAGCAGACGTTTGGGCTCACGCGGGACTCGCTTGAACACTGAAGCTTTCTTT. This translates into CASRRLGSRGTRLNTEAFF. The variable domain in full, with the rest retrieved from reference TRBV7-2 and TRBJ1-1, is GAGVSQSPSNKVTEKGKDVELRCDPISGHTALYWYRQSLGQGLEFLIYFQGNSAPDKSGLPSDRFSAERTGGSVSTLTIQRTQQEDSAVYLCASRRLGSRGTRLNTEAFFGQGTRLTVV.

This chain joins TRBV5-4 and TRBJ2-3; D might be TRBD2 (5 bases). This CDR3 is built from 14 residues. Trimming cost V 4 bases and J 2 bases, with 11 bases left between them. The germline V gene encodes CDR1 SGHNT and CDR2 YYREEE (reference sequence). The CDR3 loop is CASSPTDFTDTQYF. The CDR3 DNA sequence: TGTGCCAGCAGCCCCACGGACTTCACAGATACGCAGTATTTT.

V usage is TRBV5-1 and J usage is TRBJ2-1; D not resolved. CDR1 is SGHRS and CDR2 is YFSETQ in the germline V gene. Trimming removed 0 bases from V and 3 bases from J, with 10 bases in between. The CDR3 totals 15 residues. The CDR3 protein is CASSLVGLLYNEQFF. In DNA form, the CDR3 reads TGCGCCAGCAGCTTGGTAGGGCTCCTCTACAATGAGCAGTTCTTC.

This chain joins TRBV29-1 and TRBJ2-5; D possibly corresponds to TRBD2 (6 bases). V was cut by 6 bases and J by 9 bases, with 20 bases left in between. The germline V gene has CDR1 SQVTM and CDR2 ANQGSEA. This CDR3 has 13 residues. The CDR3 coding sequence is TGCAGCGTCCTCCAACCGGGGGTCGCGGCCCAGTACTTC. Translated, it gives CSVLQPGVAAQYF.

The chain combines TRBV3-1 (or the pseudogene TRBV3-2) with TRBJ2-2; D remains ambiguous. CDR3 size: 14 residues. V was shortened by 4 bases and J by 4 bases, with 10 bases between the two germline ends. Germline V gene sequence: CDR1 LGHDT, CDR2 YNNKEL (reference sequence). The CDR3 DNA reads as TGTGCCAGCAGCCTCAAACTCAGCACCGGGGAGCTGTTTTTT. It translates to CASSLKLSTGELFF.

CDR3 region: CASSPLGTTIAYEQYF. The CDR3 coding sequence is TGTGCCAGCAGCCCCCTCGGGACTACCATCGCCTACGAGCAGTACTTC. The V and J genes are TRBV7-9 and TRBJ2-7, with 7 bases identical to TRBD2. Trimming took 5 bases from V and 2 from J; bases not matched to a gene: 12. CDR1 is SEHNR, CDR2 FQNEAQ, per germline (reference sequence). This CDR3 spans 16 amino acids.

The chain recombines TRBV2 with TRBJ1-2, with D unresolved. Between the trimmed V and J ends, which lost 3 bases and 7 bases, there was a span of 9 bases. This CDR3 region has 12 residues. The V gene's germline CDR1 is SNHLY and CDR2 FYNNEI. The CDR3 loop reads CASSESGFGYTF. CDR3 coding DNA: TGTGCCAGCAGTGAGTCCGGGTTTGGCTACACCTTC.

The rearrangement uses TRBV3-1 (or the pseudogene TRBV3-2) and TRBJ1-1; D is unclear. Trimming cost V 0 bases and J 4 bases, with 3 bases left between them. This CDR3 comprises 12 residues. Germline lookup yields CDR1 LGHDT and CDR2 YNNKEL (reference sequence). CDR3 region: CASSQDFTEAFF. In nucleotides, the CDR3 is TGTGCCAGCAGCCAAGATTTCACTGAAGCTTTCTTT.

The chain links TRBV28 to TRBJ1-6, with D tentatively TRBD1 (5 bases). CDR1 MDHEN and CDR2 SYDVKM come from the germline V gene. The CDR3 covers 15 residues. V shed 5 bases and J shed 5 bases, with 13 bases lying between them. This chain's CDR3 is CASSPWTGDNSPLHF. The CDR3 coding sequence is TGTGCCAGCAGTCCTTGGACGGGGGATAATTCACCCCTCCACTTT. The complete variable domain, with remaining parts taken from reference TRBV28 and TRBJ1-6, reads DVKVTQSSRYLVKRTGEKVFLECVQDMDHENMFWYRQDPGLGLRLIYFSYDVKMKEKGDIPEGYSVSREKKERFSLILESASTNQTSMYLCASSPWTGDNSPLHFGNGTRLTVT.